The clone carrying this T cell receptor (beta chain) came up many times. What it recognizes is unknown. This record comes from a study of identical twins. General study findings and limits: Excess twin sharing in beta out-of-frame sequences was weaker.

The germline gives CDR1 MNHEY, CDR2 SVGAGI. This CDR3 comprises 13 residues. Trimming removed 2 bases from V and 4 bases from J, with 7 bases in between. TCRdb reanalysed the 5' RACE reads using MiXCR and keeps one entry per CDR3 protein. The sample consists of about 240,000 distinct CDR3 sequences, about an eighth of them appearing once. This sample was also put to use in a study of yellow fever vaccine responses in identical twins.

This receptor was obtained from a young woman in good health. The specimen was memory (CD45RO+) T cells sorted from blood. This sequence joins TRBV6-5 and TRBJ2-3, with D possibly matching TRBD2 (5 bases). This CDR3 reads CASSYPGADTQYF. The CDR3 DNA reads TGTGCCAGCAGTTACCCCGGGGCAGATACGCAGTATTTT.